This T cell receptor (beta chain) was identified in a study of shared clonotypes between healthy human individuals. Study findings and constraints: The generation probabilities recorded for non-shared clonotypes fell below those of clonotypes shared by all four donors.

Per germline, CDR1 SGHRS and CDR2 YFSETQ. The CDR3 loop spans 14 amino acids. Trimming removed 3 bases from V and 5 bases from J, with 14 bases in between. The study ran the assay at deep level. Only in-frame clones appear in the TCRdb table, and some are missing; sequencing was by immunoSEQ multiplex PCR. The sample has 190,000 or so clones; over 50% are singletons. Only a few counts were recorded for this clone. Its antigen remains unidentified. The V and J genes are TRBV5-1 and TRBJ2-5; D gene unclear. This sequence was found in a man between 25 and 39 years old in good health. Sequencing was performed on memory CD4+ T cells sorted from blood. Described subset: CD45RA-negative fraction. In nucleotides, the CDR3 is TGCGCCAGCAGCTGGGGATTAGCTGGGGAGACCCAGTACTTC. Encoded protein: CASSWGLAGETQYF.